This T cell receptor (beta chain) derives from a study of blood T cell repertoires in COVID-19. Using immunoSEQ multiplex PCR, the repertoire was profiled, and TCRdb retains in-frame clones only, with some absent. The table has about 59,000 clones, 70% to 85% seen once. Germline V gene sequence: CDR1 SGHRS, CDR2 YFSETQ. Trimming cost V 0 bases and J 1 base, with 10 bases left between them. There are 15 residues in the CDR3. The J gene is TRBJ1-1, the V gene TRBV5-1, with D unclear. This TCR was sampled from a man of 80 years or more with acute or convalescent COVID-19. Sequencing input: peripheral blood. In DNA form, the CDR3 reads TGCGCCAGCAGCTTGGAAACGGTAACGAACACTGAAGCTTTCTTT. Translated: CASSLETVTNTEAFF. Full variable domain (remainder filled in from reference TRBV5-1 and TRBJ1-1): KAGVTQTPRYLIKTRGQQVTLSCSPISGHRSVSWYQQTPGQGLQFLFEYFSETQRNKGNFPGRFSGRQFSNSRSEMNVSTLELGDSALYLCASSLETVTNTEAFFGQGTRLTVV.